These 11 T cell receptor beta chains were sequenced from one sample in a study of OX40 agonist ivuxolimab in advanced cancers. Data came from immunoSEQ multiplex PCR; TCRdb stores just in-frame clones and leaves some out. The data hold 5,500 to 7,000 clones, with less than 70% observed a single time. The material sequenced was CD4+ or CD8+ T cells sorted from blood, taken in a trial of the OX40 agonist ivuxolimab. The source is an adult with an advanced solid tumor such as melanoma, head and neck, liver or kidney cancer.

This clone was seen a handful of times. The CDR3 DNA reads TGCGCCAGCAGCAGAACAGGTTCAACTAATGAAAAACTGTTTTTT. Residues: CASSRTGSTNEKLFF. The chain is built from TRBV4-3 and TRBJ1-4, with D possibly being TRBD1 (5 bases). Germline CDR1 is LGHNA and CDR2 is YSLEER. The CDR3 spans 15 residues. Between the trimmed V and J ends, which lost 5 bases and 0 bases, there was a span of 10 bases.

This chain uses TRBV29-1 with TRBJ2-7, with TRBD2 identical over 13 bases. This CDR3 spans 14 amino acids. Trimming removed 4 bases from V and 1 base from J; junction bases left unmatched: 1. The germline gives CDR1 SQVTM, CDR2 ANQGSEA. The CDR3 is CSVGTSGSSYEQYF. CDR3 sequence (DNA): TGCAGCGTTGGGACTAGCGGGAGTTCCTACGAGCAGTACTTC.

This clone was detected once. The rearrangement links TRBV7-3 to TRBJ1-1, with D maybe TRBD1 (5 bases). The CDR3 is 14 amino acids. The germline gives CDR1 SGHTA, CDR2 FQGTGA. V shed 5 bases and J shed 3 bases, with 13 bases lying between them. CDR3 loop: CASSEWGGDTEAFF. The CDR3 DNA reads TGTGCCAGCAGCGAATGGGGGGGGGACACTGAAGCTTTCTTT.

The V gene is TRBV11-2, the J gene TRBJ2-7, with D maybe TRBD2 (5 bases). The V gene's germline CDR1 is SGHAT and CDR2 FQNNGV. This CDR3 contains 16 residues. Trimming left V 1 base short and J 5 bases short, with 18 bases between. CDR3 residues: CASSLGGLVERNEQYF. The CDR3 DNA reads TGTGCCAGCAGCTTAGGAGGGCTAGTGGAGCGGAACGAGCAGTACTTC.

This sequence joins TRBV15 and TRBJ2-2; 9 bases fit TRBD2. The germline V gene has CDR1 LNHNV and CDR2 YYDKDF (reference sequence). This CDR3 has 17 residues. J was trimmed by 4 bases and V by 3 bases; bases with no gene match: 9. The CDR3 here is CATSRLAGVSGTGELFF. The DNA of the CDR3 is TGTGCCACCAGCAGGTTAGCGGGAGTAAGTGGCACCGGGGAGCTGTTTTTT. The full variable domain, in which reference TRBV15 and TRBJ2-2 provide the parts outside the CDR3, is DAMVIQNPRYQVTQFGKPVTLSCSQTLNHNVMYWYQQKSSQAPKLLFHYYDKDFNNEADTPDNFQSRRPNTSFCFLDIRSPGLGDTAMYLCATSRLAGVSGTGELFFGEGSRLTVL.

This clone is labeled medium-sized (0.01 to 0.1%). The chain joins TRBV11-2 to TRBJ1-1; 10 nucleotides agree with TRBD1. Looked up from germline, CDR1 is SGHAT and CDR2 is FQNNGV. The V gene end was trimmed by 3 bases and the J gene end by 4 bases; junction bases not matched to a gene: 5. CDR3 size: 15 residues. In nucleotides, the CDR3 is TGTGCCAGCAGCTTCTGGGACAGGGGAGGCACTGAAGCTTTCTTT. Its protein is CASSFWDRGGTEAFF.

CDR3 region: CASSFMPSDTQYF. In nucleotides, the CDR3 is TGTGCCAGCAGCTTTATGCCTTCAGATACGCAGTATTTT. This chain links TRBV11-2 with TRBJ2-3; D uncertain. The germline V and J ends were trimmed by 3 bases and 4 bases, with 8 bases remaining between them. Germline V gene lookup returns CDR1 SGHAT and CDR2 FQNNGV. The CDR3 has 13 amino acids.

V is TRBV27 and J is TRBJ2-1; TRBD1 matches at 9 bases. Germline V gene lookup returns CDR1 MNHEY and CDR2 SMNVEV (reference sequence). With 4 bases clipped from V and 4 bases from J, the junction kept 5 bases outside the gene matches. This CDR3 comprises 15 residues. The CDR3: CASSYGTGRYNEQFF. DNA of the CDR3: TGTGCCAGCAGTTACGGGACAGGGAGGTACAATGAGCAGTTCTTC.

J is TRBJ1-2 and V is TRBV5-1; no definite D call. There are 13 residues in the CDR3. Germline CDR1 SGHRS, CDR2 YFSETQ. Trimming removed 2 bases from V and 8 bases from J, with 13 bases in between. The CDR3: CASSFFGQRGYTF. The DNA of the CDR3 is TGCGCCAGCAGCTTTTTTGGGCAGAGGGGCTACACCTTC.

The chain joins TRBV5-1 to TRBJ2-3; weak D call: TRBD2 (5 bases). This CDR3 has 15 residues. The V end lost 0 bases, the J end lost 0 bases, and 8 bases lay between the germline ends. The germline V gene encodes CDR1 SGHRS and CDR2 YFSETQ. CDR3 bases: TGCGCCAGCAGCTTGGGGGCGGGTAGCACAGATACGCAGTATTTT. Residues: CASSLGAGSTDTQYF.

CDR3 DNA sequence: TGTGCCAGCAGCTTAGAATGGCTAGCGGGAGGATACGAGCAGTACTTC. It specifies CASSLEWLAGGYEQYF. The rearrangement links TRBV7-2 to TRBJ2-7; TRBD2 matches 11 bases. This CDR3 contains 16 residues. V dropped 1 base and J dropped 4; count of bases not matched to a gene: 6. Per the germline V gene, CDR1 is SGHTA and CDR2 is FQGNSA.